This T cell receptor beta chain came from a study of blood T cell repertoires in COVID-19. Study-level information: The analysed material was cDNA or gDNA that came from T cells, B-cell-depleted T cells, or PBMCs.

CDR3 length equals 15 residues. J lost 9 bases, V lost 6 bases, and 9 bases had no gene match. CDR1 is LGHNA and CDR2 is YNFKEQ in the germline V gene. Source study methods: Reference gene primer amplification gave estimated nucleated cell counts. Data came from immunoSEQ multiplex PCR; TCRdb stores just in-frame clones and leaves some out. V and J calls and clone size are given by that table; D and trimming were obtained from the DNA. The sample lists approximately 340,000 clones, approximately 90% occurring once. The sequence derives from a man between 25 and 39 years old with COVID-19, enrolled during active disease. The chain carries TRBV4-2 and TRBJ1-6; 9 bases are shared with TRBD1. Sequenced: peripheral blood. DNA of the CDR3: TGTGCCAGCAGTATACCCGGGACAGGGATTTCACCCCTCCACTTT. This codes for CASSIPGTGISPLHF.